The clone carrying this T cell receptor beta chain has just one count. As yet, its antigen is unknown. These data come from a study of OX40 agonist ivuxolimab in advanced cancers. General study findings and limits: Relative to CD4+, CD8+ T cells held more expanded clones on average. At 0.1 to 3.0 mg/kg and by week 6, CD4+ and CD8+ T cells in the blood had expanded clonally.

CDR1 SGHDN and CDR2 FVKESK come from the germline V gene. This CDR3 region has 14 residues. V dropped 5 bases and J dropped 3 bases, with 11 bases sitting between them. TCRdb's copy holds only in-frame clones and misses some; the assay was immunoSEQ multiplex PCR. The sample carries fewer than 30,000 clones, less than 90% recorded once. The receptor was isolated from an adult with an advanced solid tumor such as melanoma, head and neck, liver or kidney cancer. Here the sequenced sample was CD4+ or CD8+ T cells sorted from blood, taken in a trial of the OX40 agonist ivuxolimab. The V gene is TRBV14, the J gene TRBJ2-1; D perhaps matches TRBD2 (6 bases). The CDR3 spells CASSSGAFYNEQFF. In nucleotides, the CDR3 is TGTGCCAGCAGCTCGGGAGCATTCTACAATGAGCAGTTCTTC.